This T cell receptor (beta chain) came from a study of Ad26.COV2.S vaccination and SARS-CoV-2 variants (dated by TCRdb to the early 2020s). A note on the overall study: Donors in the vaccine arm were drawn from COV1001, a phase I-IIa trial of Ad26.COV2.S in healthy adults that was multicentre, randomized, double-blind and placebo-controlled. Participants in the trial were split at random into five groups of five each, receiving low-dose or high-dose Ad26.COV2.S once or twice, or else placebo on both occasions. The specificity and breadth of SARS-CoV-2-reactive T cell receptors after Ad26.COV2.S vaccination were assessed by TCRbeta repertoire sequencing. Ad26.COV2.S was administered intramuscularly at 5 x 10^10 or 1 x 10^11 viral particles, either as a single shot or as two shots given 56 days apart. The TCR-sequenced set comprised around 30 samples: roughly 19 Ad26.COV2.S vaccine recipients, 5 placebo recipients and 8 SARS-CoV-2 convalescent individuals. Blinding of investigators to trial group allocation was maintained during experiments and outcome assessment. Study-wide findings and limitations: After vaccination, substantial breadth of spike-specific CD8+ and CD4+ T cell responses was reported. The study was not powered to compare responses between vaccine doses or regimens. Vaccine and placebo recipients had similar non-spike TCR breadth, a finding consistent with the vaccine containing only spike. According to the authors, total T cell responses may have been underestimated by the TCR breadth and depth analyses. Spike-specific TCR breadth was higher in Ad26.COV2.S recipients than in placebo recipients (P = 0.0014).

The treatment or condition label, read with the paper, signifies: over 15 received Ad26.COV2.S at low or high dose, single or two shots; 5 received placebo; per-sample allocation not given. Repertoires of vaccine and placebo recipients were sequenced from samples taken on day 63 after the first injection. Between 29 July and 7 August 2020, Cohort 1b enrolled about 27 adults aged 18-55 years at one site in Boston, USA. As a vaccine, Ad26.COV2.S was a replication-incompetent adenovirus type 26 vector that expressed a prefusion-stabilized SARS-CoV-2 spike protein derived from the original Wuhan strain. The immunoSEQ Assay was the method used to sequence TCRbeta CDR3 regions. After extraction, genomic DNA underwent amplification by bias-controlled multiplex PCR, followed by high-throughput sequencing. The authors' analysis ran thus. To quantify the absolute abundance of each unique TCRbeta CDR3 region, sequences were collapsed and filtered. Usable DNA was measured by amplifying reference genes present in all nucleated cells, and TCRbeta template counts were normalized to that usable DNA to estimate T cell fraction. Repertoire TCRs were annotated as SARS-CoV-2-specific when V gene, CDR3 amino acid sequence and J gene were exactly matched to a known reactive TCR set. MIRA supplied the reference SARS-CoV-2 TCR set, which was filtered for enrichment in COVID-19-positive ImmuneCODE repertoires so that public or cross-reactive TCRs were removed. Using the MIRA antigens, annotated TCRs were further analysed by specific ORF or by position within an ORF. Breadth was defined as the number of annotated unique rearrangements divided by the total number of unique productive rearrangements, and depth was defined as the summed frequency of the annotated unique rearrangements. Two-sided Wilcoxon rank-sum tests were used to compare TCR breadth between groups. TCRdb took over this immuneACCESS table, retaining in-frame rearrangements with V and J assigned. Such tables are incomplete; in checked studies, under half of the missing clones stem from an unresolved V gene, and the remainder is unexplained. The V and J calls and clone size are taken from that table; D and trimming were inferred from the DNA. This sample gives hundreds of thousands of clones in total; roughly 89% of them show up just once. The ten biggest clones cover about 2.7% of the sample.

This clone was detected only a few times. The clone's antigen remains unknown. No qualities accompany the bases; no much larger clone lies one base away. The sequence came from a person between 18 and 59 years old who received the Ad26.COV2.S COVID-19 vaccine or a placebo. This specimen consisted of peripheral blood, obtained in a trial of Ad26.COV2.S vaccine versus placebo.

The CDR3 here reads CASSLTYTGELFF. In nucleotide form, the sequence is TGTGCCAGCAGTTTGACCTACACCGGGGAGCTGTTTTTT. In this chain, TRBV12-3 or TRBV12-4 is recombined with TRBJ2-2; no D gene call is confident. V gives up 3 bases and J gives up 3 bases, and the segment between their germline ends measures 5 bases. The CDR3 starts with the cysteine, ends with the phenylalanine, and has 13 residues. Only the CDR3 region is kept as DNA, spanning 39 bases read in frame from base 1.